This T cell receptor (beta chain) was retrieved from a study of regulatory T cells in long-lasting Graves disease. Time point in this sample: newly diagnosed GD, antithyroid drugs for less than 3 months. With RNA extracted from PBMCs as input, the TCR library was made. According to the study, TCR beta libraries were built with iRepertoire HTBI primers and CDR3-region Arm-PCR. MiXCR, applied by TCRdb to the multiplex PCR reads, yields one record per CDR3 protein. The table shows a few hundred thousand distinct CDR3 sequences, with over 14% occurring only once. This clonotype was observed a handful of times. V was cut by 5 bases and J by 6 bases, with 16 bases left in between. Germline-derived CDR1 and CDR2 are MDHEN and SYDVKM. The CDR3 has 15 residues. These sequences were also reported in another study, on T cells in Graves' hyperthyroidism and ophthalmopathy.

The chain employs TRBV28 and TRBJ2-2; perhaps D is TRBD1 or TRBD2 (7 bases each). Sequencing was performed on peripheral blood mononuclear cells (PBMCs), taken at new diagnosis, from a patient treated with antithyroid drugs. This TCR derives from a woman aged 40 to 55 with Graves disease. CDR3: CASSITGEGAGELFF. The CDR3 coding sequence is TGTGCCAGCAGTATCACAGGGGAGGGGGCCGGGGAGCTGTTTTTT.